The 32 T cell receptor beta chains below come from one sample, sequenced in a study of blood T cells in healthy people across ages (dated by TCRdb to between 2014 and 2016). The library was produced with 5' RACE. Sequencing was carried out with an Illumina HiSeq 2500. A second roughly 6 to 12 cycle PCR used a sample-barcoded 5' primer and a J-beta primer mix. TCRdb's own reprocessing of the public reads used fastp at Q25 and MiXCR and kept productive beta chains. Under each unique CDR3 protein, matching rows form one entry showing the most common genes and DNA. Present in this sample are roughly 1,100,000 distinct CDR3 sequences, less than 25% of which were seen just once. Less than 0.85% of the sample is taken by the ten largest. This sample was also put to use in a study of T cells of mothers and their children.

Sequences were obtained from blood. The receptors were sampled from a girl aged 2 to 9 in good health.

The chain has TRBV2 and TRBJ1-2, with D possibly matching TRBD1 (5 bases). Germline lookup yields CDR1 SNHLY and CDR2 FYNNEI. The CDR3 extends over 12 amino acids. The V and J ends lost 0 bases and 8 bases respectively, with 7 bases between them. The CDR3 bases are TGTGCCAGCAGTGAAGCAGGGGAAGGCTACACCTTC. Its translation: CASSEAGEGYTF.

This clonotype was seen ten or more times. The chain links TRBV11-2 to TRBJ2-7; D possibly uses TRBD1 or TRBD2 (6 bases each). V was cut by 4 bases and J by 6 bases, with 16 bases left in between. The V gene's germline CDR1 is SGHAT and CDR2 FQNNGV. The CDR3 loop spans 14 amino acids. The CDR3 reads CASSYTNGGSEQYF. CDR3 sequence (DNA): TGTGCCAGCAGCTATACGAACGGGGGCTCCGAGCAGTACTTC.

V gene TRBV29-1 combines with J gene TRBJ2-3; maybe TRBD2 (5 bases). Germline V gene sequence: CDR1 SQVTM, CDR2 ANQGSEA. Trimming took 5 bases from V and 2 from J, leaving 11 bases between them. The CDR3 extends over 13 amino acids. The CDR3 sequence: CSVPTRATDTQYF. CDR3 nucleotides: TGCAGCGTTCCAACGCGGGCCACAGATACGCAGTATTTT.

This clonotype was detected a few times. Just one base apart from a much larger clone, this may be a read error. CDR3 in DNA: TGTGCCAGCAGTGGCGGGGGGGCCTACAATGAGCAGTTCTTC. Amino acid sequence: CASSGGGAYNEQFF. The chain uses TRBV6-4 and TRBJ2-1; TRBD2 matches 9 bases. V trimming: 4 bases; J trimming: 2 bases; junction bases outside the gene matches: 0. Germline V gene data show CDR1 as MRHNA and CDR2 as SNTAGT. CDR3 length: 14 residues.

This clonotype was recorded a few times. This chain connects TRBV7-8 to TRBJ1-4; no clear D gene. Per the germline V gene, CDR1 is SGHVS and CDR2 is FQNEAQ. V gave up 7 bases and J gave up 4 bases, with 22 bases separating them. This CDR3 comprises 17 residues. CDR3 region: CASTYNPMGADNEKLFF. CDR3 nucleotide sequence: TGTGCCAGCACCTACAACCCCATGGGAGCAGATAATGAAAAACTGTTTTTT.

The DNA of the CDR3 is TGTGCCAGCAGTTTATCTCTCGCAGGGGGGGACACAGATACGCAGTATTTT. This codes for CASSLSLAGGDTDTQYF. The chain joins TRBV12-3 or TRBV12-4 to TRBJ2-3; the D gene could be TRBD1 or TRBD2 (7 bases each). CDR3 length: 17 amino acids. V was cut by 2 bases and J by 2 bases, with 17 bases left in between.

The CDR3: CSARRREESKNIQYF. CDR3 nucleotide sequence: TGCAGTGCTAGGAGGAGGGAGGAGAGCAAAAACATTCAGTACTTC. The genes are TRBV20-1 and TRBJ2-4; D is possibly TRBD2 (6 bases). Germline V gives CDR1 DFQATT, CDR2 SNEGSKA (reference sequence). V shed 3 bases and J shed 3 bases, with 15 bases lying between them. The CDR3 is 15 amino acids.

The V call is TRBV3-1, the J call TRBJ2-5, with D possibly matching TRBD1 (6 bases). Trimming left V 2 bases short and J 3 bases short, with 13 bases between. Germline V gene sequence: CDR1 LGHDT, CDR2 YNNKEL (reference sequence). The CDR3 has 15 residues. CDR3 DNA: TGTGCCAGCAGCCAAACCGGGACAACGAAAGAGACCCAGTACTTC. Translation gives CASSQTGTTKETQYF.

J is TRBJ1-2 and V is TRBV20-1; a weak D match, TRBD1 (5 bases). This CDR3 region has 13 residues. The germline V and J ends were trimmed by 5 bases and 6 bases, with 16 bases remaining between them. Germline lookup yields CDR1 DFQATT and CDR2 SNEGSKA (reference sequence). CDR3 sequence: CSAPRTGEHGYTF. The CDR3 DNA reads TGCAGTGCTCCTAGAACGGGGGAACATGGCTACACCTTC.

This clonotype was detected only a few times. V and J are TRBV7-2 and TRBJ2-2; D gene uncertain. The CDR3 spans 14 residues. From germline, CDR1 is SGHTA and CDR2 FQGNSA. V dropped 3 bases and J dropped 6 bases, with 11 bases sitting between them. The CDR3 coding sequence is TGTGCCAGCAGCTTCACTTTGGGCGCCGGGGAGCTGTTTTTT. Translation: CASSFTLGAGELFF.

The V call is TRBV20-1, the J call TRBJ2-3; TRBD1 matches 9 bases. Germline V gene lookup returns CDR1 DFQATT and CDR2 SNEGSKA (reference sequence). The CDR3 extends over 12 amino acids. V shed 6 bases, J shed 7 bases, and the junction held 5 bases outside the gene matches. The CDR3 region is CSARTGENTQYF. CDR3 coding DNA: TGCAGTGCAAGGACAGGGGAAAATACGCAGTATTTT.

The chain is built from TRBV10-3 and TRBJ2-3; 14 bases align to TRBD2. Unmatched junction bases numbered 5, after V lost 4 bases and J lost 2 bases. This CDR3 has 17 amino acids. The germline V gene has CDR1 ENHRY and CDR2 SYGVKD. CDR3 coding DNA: TGTGCCATCAGTGGGACTAGCGGGGGGCTGTCCACAGATACGCAGTATTTT. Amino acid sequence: CAISGTSGGLSTDTQYF.

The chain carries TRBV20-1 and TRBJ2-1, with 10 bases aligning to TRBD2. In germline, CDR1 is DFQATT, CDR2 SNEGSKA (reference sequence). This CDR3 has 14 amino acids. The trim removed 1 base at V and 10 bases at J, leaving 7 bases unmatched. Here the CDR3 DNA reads TGCAGTGCTAGAGGGCTAGCGGGAGTATTAGAGCAGTTCTTC. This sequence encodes CSARGLAGVLEQFF.

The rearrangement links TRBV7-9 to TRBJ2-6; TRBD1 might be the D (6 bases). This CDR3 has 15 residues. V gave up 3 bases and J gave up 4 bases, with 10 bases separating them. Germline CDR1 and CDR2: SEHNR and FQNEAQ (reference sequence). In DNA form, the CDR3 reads TGTGCCAGCAGCTTGCAGGGGCCCGGGGCCAACGTCCTGACTTTC. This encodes CASSLQGPGANVLTF.

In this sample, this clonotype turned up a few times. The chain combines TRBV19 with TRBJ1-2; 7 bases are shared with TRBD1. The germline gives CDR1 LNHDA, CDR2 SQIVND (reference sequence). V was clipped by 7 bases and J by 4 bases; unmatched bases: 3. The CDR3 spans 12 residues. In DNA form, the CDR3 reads TGTGCCAGTACAGGGGGACTCTATGGCTACACCTTC. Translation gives CASTGGLYGYTF. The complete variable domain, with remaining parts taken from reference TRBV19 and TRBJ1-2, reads DGGITQSPKYLFRKEGQNVTLSCEQNLNHDAMYWYRQDPGQGLRLIYYSQIVNDFQKGDIAEGYSVSREKKESFPLTVTSAQKNPTAFYLCASTGGLYGYTFGSGTRLTVV.

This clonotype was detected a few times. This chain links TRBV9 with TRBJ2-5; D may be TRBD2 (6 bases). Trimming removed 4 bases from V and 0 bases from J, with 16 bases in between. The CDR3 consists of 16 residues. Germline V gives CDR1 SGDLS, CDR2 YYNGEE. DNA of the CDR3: TGTGCCAGCAGCCCACGAAGCGGGTCGTACCAAGAGACCCAGTACTTC. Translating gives CASSPRSGSYQETQYF.

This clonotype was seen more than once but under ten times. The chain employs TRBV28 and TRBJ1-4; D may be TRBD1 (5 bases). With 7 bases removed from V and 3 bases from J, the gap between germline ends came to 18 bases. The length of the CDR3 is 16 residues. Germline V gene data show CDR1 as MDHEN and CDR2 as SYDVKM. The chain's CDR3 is CASKNSGAESNEKLFF. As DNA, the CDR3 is TGTGCCAGCAAGAACTCCGGGGCAGAGTCTAATGAAAAACTGTTTTTT.

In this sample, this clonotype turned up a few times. The CDR3 DNA follows: TGTGCCAGCAGTGGGAACAATTCACCCCTCCACTTT. It translates to CASSGNNSPLHF. The rearrangement joins TRBV2 to TRBJ1-6; D remains ambiguous. Germline lookup yields CDR1 SNHLY and CDR2 FYNNEI. CDR3 size: 12 residues. Trimming stripped 4 bases from V and 7 bases from J, with 5 bases between.

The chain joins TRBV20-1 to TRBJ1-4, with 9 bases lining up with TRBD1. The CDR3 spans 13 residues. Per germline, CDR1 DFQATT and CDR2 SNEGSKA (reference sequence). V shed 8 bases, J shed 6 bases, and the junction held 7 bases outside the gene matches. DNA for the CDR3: TGCAGTTCACACGGGACAGGGTATGAAAAACTGTTTTTT. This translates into CSSHGTGYEKLFF.

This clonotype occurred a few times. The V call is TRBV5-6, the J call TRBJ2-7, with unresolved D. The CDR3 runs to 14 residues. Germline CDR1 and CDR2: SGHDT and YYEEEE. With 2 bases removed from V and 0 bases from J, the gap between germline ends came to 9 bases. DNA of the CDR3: TGTGCCAGCAGCTTCGGGCCTAACTCCTACGAGCAGTACTTC. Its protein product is CASSFGPNSYEQYF.

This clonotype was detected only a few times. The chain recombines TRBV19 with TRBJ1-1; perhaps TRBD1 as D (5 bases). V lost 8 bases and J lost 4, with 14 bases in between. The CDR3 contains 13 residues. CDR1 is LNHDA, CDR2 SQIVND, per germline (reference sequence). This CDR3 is CASFFRGGTEAFF. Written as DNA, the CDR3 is TGTGCCAGTTTTTTCCGGGGGGGCACTGAAGCTTTCTTT.

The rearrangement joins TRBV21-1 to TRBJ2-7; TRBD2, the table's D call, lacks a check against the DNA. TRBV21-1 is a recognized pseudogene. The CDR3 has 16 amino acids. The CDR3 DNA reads TGTGCCAGCAGCAAAGTTTCCCGCAATTATCGCTACGAGCAGTACTTC. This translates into CASSKVSRNYRYEQYF.

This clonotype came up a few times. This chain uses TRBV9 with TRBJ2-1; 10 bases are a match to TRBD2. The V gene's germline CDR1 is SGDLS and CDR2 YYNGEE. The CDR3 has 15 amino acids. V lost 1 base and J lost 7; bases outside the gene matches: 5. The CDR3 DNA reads TGTGCCAGCAGCGTATCAGCGGGGGGGCGGAATGAGCAGTTCTTC. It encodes CASSVSAGGRNEQFF.

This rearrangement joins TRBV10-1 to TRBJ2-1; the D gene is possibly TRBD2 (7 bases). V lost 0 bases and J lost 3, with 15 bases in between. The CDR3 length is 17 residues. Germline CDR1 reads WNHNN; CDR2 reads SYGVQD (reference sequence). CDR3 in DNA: TGCGCCAGCAGTGAGTCGACTGCGGGGGCGTTCTACAATGAGCAGTTCTTC. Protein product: CASSESTAGAFYNEQFF.

The CDR3 nucleotides are TGCAGCGTTCATGACAATGAGCAGTTCTTC. Encoded protein: CSVHDNEQFF. The rearrangement uses TRBV29-1 and TRBJ2-1; D uncertain. The CDR3 extends over 10 amino acids. The germline gives CDR1 SQVTM, CDR2 ANQGSEA. The V gene lost 5 bases and the J gene lost 5 bases, with 4 bases spanning the gap.

The CDR3 sequence: CASSQDRTLAGAETQYF. In DNA, the CDR3 is TGCGCCAGCAGCCAAGATAGGACACTAGCGGGAGCGGAGACCCAGTACTTC. The gene calls are TRBV4-1 and TRBJ2-5, with 11 bases lining up with TRBD2. The CDR3 sequence is 17 residues long. The germline gives CDR1 MGHRA, CDR2 YSYEKL. The V gene end was trimmed by 0 bases and the J gene end by 5 bases; junction bases not matched to a gene: 8.

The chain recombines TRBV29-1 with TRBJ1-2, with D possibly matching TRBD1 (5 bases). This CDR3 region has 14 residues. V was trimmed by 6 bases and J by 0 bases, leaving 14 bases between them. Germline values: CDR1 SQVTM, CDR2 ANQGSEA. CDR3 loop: CSVIGGESNYGYTF. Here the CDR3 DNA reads TGCAGCGTGATCGGGGGAGAATCTAACTATGGCTACACCTTC.

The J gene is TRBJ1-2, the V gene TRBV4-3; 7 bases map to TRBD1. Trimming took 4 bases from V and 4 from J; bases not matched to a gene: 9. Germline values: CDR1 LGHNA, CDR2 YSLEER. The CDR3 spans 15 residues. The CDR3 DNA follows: TGCGCCAGCAGCCTAATTACAGGGGACACCTATGGCTACACCTTC. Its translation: CASSLITGDTYGYTF.

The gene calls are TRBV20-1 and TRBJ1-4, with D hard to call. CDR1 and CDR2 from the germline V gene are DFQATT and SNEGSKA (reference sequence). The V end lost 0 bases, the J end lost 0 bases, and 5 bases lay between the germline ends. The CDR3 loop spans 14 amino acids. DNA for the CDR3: TGCAGTGCTAGAGAATCCGCAACTAATGAAAAACTGTTTTTT. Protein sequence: CSARESATNEKLFF.

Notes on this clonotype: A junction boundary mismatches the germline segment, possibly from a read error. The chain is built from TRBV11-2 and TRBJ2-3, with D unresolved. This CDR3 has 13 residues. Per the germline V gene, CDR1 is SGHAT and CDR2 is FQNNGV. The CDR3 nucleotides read TGTGCCACCAGCTTAGGGTGGGAAGATACGCAGTATTTT. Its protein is CATSLGWEDTQYF.

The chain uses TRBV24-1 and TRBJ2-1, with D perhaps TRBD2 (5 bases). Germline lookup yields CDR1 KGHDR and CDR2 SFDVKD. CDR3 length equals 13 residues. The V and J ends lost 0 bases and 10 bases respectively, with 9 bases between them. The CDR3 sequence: CATSDLLGGEQFF. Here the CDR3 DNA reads TGTGCCACCAGTGATTTGCTAGGCGGGGAGCAGTTCTTC.

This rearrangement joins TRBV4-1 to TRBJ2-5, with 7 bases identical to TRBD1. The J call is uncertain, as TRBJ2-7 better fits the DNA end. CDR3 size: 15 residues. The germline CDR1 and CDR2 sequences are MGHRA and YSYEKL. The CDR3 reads CASSRNRGSSYEQYF. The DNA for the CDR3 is TGCGCCAGCAGTCGAAACAGGGGTAGCTCCTACGAGCAGTACTTC.